Within the sample, the clone carrying this T cell receptor (beta chain) is medium-sized. TCRdb reprocessed the reads via MiXCR and lists one record per CDR3 protein. This table has about 8,500 distinct CDR3 sequences, over 15% appearing once. V was clipped by 5 bases and J by 7 bases; unmatched bases: 8. This CDR3 contains 16 residues. In germline, CDR1 is LNHDA, CDR2 SQIVND (reference sequence). These data come from a study of liver allograft versus peripheral blood T cells. Study-wide background: In transplanted livers, T cell receptor repertoires were compared with those found in the recipients' peripheral blood.

The receptor's source is a human patient who had a liver transplant. Some T cells may have originated in the graft donor. The V call is TRBV19, the J call TRBJ2-2, with TRBD2 identical over 12 bases. CDR3 bases: TGTGCCAGTAGTCCCCCTAGCGGGGGGGCGGTCGGGGAGCTGTTTTTT. Translation gives CASSPPSGGAVGELFF.